The 29 T cell receptor beta chains below were found in one sample sequenced in a study of monozygotic twins with inflammatory bowel disease. TCRdb reprocessed the 5' RACE reads and stores each CDR3 protein as one record, lacking DNA. Reported are about 160,000 distinct CDR3 sequences; the ten largest clones contain 2.4%. Sequencing was done on a sample of blood. The receptor set was obtained from a human donor with ulcerative colitis or Crohn's disease, or a healthy co-twin of an affected twin (not recorded which).

The genes are TRBV10-3 and TRBJ2-3; TCRdb's D call of TRBD1 is untestable without DNA. Germline V gene lookup returns CDR1 ENHRY and CDR2 SYGVKD. The CDR3 runs 13 residues. CDR3 in amino acids: CAITGGASDTQYF.

This sequence joins TRBV28 and TRBJ2-3; TCRdb reports TRBD2, a call that lacks DNA to check it against. Germline CDR1 is MDHEN and CDR2 is SYDVKM. The CDR3 consists of 19 residues. The CDR3 is CASSSSGTSGSIGTDTQYF. Drawing the rest from reference TRBV28 and TRBJ2-3, the complete variable domain is DVKVTQSSRYLVKRTGEKVFLECVQDMDHENMFWYRQDPGLGLRLIYFSYDVKMKEKGDIPEGYSVSREKKERFSLILESASTNQTSMYLCASSSSGTSGSIGTDTQYFGPGTRLTVL.

The chain combines TRBV5-1 with TRBJ2-1; TCRdb indicates TRBD1, and absent DNA this call remains unverified. This CDR3 comprises 16 residues. Germline V lookup: CDR1 SGHRS, CDR2 YFSETQ. The CDR3 is CASSLSGTSSYNEQFF. The full variable domain, rest sourced from reference TRBV5-1 and TRBJ2-1, is KAGVTQTPRYLIKTRGQQVTLSCSPISGHRSVSWYQQTPGQGLQFLFEYFSETQRNKGNFPGRFSGRQFSNSRSEMNVSTLELGDSALYLCASSLSGTSSYNEQFFGPGTRLTVL.

The gene calls are TRBV5-1 and TRBJ2-5; TCRdb designates TRBD1, a call that cannot be tested without DNA. Per the germline V gene, CDR1 is SGHRS and CDR2 is YFSETQ. This CDR3 comprises 16 residues. This CDR3 is CASSRGNQEYQETQYF.

J is TRBJ1-5 and V is TRBV3-1; TCRdb lists TRBD1, though no DNA is available to test this call. The length of the CDR3 is 14 residues. Germline V gene sequence: CDR1 LGHDT, CDR2 YNNKEL (reference sequence). CDR3 sequence: CASSRQPGNQPQHF.

The chain has TRBV7-2 and TRBJ2-7. The CDR3 length is 14 residues. Germline V gives CDR1 SGHTA, CDR2 FQGNSA. This CDR3 reads CASSMAAATYEQYF.

The chain couples TRBV5-4 to TRBJ2-7; TCRdb proposes TRBD1, but this gene call is untestable without DNA. The germline V gene encodes CDR1 SGHNT and CDR2 YYREEE (reference sequence). The CDR3 loop spans 13 amino acids. This CDR3 is CASSVTGTYEQYF.

CDR3: CASSGTSGRSSAYEQYF. This chain connects TRBV7-2 to TRBJ2-7; TCRdb outputs TRBD2, but without DNA this stays unchecked. The length of the CDR3 is 17 residues. CDR1 SGHTA and CDR2 FQGNSA come from the germline V gene.

The chain joins TRBV18 to TRBJ2-2; TCRdb designates TRBD2, a call that cannot be tested without DNA. This CDR3 region has 18 residues. Germline V gene sequence: CDR1 KGHSH, CDR2 LQKENI. This chain's CDR3 is CASSPRTSGSVDTGELFF.

The chain joins TRBV12-3 or TRBV12-4 to TRBJ2-2; absent DNA, TCRdb's TRBD2 call cannot be checked. The CDR3 runs 17 residues. This chain's CDR3 is CASSLVAGSPNTGELFF.

This CDR3 reads CASSFDIPDTQYF. The chain joins TRBV12-3 or TRBV12-4 to TRBJ2-3. CDR3 size: 13 residues.

V gene TRBV6-1 combines with J gene TRBJ2-1; TCRdb selects TRBD1, and the lack of DNA leaves this call unchecked. Germline CDR1 MNHNS, CDR2 SASEGT. CDR3 size: 16 residues. This CDR3 is CASSSIRQGFSRVQFF.

The V call is TRBV29-1, the J call TRBJ2-1; the TRBD2 assignment by TCRdb is unverifiable without DNA. Germline V gene data show CDR1 as SQVTM and CDR2 as ANQGSEA. This CDR3 has 14 amino acids. The CDR3 loop reads CSVEDLSPSGEQFF.

The V and J genes are TRBV24-1 and TRBJ1-2; checking the TCRdb D call of TRBD1 is not possible without DNA. The CDR3 covers 15 residues. Germline values: CDR1 KGHDR, CDR2 SFDVKD. The CDR3 region is CATSDPLDRDYGYTF.

The rearrangement links TRBV20-1 to TRBJ2-7; TCRdb picks TRBD1, but there is no DNA to check that call. There are 14 residues in the CDR3. Germline CDR1 DFQATT, CDR2 SNEGSKA (reference sequence). This chain's CDR3 is CSARPHRGAYEQYF.

J is TRBJ2-7 and V is TRBV2; TCRdb designates TRBD1, a call that cannot be tested without DNA. There are 15 residues in the CDR3. Germline CDR1 and CDR2: SNHLY and FYNNEI. CDR3 residues: CASRMTGFTTYEQYF.

The chain joins TRBV12-3 or TRBV12-4 to TRBJ2-3; the TCRdb call, TRBD2, lacks DNA for checking. The CDR3 runs 15 residues. CDR3 sequence reads: CASSTGLAGADTQYF.

The rearrangement links TRBV4-2 to TRBJ2-3; TCRdb calls TRBD2, which cannot be checked without DNA. The CDR3 totals 17 residues. Germline values: CDR1 LGHNA, CDR2 YNFKEQ. CDR3 sequence: CASSPHEASGITDTQYF.

The chain couples TRBV27 to TRBJ2-7; the D call from TCRdb, TRBD1, cannot be confirmed without DNA. The CDR3 is 15 residues long. The germline V gene encodes CDR1 MNHEY and CDR2 SMNVEV (reference sequence). The CDR3 region is CASSLSGGRLYEQYF.

The J gene is TRBJ2-1, the V gene TRBV7-3; TCRdb lists TRBD1, though no DNA is available to test this call. This CDR3 comprises 19 residues. Germline lookup yields CDR1 SGHTA and CDR2 FQGTGA. The chain's CDR3 is CASSLLSSGHQGSYNEQFF.

The rearrangement uses TRBV7-9 and TRBJ2-3; TCRdb's D call of TRBD1 is untestable without DNA. The CDR3 sequence is 15 residues long. Germline-derived CDR1 and CDR2 are SEHNR and FQNEAQ (reference sequence). CDR3 protein: CASSHPGGVTDTQYF.

This CDR3 reads CASSLLEYYEQYF. The chain uses TRBV12-3 or TRBV12-4 and TRBJ2-7. CDR3 length: 13 residues.

The gene calls are TRBV10-3 and TRBJ1-2; TCRdb lists TRBD1, though no DNA is available to test this call. This CDR3 spans 13 amino acids. Germline CDR1 is ENHRY and CDR2 is SYGVKD. CDR3 sequence: CAIAQGAVEGYTF.

V usage is TRBV7-9 and J usage is TRBJ1-1; TCRdb designates TRBD1, a call that cannot be tested without DNA. CDR1 SEHNR and CDR2 FQNEAQ come from the germline V gene (reference sequence). This CDR3 has 16 residues. The CDR3 sequence: CASSTRDGPFNTEAFF. Variable domain in full (rest from reference TRBV7-9 and TRBJ1-1): DTGVSQNPRHKITKRGQNVTFRCDPISEHNRLYWYRQTLGQGPEFLTYFQNEAQLEKSRLLSDRFSAERPKGSFSTLEIQRTEQGDSAMYLCASSTRDGPFNTEAFFGQGTRLTVV.

CDR3 in amino acids: CASSITGTTLEETQYF. V usage is TRBV5-6 and J usage is TRBJ2-5; TCRdb selects TRBD2, and the lack of DNA leaves this call unchecked. This CDR3 is built from 16 residues. The germline CDR1 and CDR2 sequences are SGHDT and YYEEEE.

The chain is built from TRBV6-2 or TRBV6-3 and TRBJ2-7; TCRdb outputs TRBD1, but without DNA this stays unchecked. Germline lookup yields CDR1 MNHEY and CDR2 SVGEGT. CDR3 size: 12 residues. CDR3: CASSPGAYEQYF.

The V call is TRBV7-2, the J call TRBJ1-1. CDR1 and CDR2 (germline): SGHTA, FQGNSA. This CDR3 comprises 13 residues. The CDR3: CASRTLFGTEAFF. The variable domain in full, with the rest retrieved from reference TRBV7-2 and TRBJ1-1, is GAGVSQSPSNKVTEKGKDVELRCDPISGHTALYWYRQSLGQGLEFLIYFQGNSAPDKSGLPSDRFSAERTGGSVSTLTIQRTQQEDSAVYLCASRTLFGTEAFFGQGTRLTVV.

V and J are TRBV12-3 or TRBV12-4 and TRBJ2-7. CDR3 length: 13 residues. The CDR3 spells CASNTANSYEQYF.

This sequence joins TRBV2 and TRBJ2-3; TCRdb returns TRBD2, unconfirmable since there is no DNA. CDR1 and CDR2 (germline): SNHLY, FYNNEI. The CDR3 runs to 13 residues. The CDR3: CASMGRDTDTQYF.